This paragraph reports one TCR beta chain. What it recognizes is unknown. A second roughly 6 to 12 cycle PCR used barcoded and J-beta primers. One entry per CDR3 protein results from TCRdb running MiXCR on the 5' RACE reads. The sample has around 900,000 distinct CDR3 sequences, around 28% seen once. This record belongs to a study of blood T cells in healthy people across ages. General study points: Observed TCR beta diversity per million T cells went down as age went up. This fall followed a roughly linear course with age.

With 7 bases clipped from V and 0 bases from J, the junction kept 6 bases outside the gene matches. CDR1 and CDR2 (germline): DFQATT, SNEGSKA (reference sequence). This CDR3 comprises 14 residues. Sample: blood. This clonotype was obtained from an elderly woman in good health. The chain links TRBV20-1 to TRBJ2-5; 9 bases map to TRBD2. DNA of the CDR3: TGCAGTGTGCTTAGCGGGAGAAACCAAGAGACCCAGTACTTC. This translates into CSVLSGRNQETQYF.